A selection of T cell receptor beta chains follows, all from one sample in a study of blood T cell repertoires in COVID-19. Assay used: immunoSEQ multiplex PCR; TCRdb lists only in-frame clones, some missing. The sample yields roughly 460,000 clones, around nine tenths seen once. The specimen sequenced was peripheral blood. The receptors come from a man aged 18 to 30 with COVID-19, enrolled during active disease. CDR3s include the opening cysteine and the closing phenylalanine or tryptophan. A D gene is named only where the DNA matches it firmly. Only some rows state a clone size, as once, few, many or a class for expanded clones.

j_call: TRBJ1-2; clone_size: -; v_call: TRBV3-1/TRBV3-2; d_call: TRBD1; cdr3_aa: CASRQTGETLGYTF; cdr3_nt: TGTGCCAGCAGGCAGACAGGGGAGACGTTGGGCTACACCTTC
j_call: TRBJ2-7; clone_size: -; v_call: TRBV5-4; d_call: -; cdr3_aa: CASSLASASSYEQYF; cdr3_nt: TGTGCCAGCAGCTTGGCATCAGCGAGCTCCTACGAGCAGTACTTC
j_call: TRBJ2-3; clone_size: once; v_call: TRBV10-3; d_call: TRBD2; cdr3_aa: CAISVGGAGTDTQYF; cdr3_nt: TGTGCCATCAGCGTCGGGGGGGCCGGCACAGATACGCAGTATTTT
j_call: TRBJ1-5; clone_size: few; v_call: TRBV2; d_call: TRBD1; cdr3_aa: CASSEDRGRNQPQHF; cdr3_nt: TGTGCCAGCAGTGAGGACAGGGGGCGCAATCAGCCCCAGCATTTT
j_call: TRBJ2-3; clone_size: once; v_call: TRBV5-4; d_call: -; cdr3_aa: CASSWDITDTQYF; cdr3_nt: TGTGCCAGCAGCTGGGACATCACAGATACGCAGTATTTT
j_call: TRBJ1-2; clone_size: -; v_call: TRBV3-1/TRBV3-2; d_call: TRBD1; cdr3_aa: CASSQLQGNYGYTF; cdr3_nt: TGTGCCAGCAGCCAACTACAGGGGAACTATGGCTACACCTTC
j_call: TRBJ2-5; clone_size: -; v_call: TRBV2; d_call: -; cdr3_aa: CASSEAEETQYF; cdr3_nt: TGTGCCAGCAGTGAAGCCGAAGAGACCCAGTACTTC
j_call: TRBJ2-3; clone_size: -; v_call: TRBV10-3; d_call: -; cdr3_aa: CATSGTSTDTQYF; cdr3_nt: TGTGCCACGTCCGGGACTAGCACAGATACGCAGTATTTT
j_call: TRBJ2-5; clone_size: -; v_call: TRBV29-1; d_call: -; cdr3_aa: CSVEELGGETQYF; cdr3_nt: TGCAGCGTTGAAGAATTGGGAGGAGAGACCCAGTACTTC
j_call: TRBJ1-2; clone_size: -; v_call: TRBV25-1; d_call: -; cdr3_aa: CASSEYGDGSTF; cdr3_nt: TGTGCCAGCAGTGAATACGGGGACGGGAGCACCTTC
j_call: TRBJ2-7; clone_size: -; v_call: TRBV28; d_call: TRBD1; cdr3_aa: CASSFAGTGGVEQYF; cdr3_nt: TGTGCCAGCAGTTTCGCCGGGACAGGGGGAGTCGAGCAGTACTTC
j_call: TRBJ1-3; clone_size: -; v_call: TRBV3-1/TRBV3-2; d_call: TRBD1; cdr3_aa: CASSSDREGNTIYF; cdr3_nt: TGTGCCAGCAGCTCGGACAGGGAGGGAAACACCATATATTTT
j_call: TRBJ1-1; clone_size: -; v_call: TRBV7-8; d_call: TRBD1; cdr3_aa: CASSPGQGHTEAFF; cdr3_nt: TGTGCCAGCAGCCCAGGACAGGGGCACACTGAAGCTTTCTTT
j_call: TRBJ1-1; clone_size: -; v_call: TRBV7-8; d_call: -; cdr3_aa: CASSLLTGAFF; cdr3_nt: TGTGCCAGCAGCCTATTAACAGGGGCTTTCTTT
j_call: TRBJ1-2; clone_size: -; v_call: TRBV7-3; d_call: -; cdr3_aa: CASSSTGQMGYTF; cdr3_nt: TGTGCCAGCAGCTCTACAGGGCAAATGGGGTACACCTTC
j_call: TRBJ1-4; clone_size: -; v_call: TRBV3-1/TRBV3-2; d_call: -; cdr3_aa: CASRWGATNEKLFF; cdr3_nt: TGTGCCAGCAGATGGGGGGCAACTAATGAAAAACTGTTTTTT
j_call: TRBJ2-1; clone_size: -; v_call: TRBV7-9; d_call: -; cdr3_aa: CASSSLARGDEQFF; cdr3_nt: TGTGCCAGCAGCTCACTCGCCAGGGGGGATGAGCAGTTCTTC
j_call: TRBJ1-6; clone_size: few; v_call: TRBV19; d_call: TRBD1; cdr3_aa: CASSIGQGGNSPLHF; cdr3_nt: TGTGCCAGTAGTATAGGACAGGGAGGCAATTCACCCCTCCACTTT
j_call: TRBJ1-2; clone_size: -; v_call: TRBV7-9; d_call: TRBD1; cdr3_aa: CASSLAYRGLNGYTF; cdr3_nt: TGTGCCAGCAGCTTAGCCTACAGGGGGCTTAATGGCTACACCTTC
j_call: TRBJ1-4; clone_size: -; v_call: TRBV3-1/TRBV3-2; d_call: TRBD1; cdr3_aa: CASSQRTGDEKLFF; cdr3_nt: TGTGCCAGCAGCCAGAGGACAGGGGATGAAAAACTGTTTTTT
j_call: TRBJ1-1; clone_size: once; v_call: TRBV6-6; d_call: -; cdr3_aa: CASSYPRTEAFF; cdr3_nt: TGTGCCAGCAGTTACCCTCGCACTGAAGCTTTCTTT
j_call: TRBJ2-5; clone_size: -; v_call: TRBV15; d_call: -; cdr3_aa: CATSRDPLQGAETQYF; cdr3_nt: TGTGCCACCAGCAGAGATCCTTTACAGGGTGCAGAGACCCAGTACTTC
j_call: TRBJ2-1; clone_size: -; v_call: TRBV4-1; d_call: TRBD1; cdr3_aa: CASSQAPGQGYNEQFF; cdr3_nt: TGCGCCAGCAGCCAAGCTCCGGGACAGGGCTACAATGAGCAGTTCTTC
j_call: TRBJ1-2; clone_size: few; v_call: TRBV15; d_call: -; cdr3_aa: CATSIQEDYGYTF; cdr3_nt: TGTGCCACCAGCATCCAGGAAGACTATGGCTACACCTTC
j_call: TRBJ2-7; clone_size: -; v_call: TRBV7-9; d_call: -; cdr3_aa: CASTPSDSYEQYF; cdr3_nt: TGTGCCAGCACCCCTAGCGACTCCTACGAGCAGTACTTC
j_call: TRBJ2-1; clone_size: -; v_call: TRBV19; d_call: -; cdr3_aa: CASSIPTSTRSYNEQFF; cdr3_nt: TGTGCCAGTAGTATCCCAACTAGCACCCGCTCCTACAATGAGCAGTTCTTC
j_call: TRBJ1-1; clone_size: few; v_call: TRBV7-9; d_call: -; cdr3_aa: CASSLSGMNTEAFF; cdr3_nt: TGTGCCAGCAGCCTCAGCGGAATGAACACTGAAGCTTTCTTT
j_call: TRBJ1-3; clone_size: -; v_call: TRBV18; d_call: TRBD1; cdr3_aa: CASSSRTGGSGNTIYF; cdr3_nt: TGTGCCAGCTCATCAAGGACAGGAGGCTCTGGAAACACCATATATTTT
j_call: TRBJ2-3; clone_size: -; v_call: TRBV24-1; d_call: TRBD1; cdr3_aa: CATSDSTGQGDGKPTDTQYF; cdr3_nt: TGTGCCACCAGTGACTCAACGGGACAGGGGGACGGAAAGCCCACAGATACGCAGTATTTT
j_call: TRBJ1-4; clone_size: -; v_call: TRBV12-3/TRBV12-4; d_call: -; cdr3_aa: CASSSSNEKLFF; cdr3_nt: TGTGCCAGCAGCTCTAGTAATGAAAAACTGTTTTTT
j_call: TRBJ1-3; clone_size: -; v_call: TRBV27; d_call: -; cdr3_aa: CASSLRDTGNTIYF; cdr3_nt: TGTGCCAGCAGCCTCCGGGACACCGGAAACACCATATATTTT
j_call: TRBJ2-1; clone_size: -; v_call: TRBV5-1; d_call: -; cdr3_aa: CASSLVAGVNEQFF; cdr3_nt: TGCGCCAGCAGCTTGGTCGCAGGGGTCAATGAGCAGTTCTTC
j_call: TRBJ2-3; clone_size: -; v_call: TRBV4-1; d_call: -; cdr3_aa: CASSHSADTQYF; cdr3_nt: TGCGCCAGCAGCCACTCGGCAGATACGCAGTATTTT
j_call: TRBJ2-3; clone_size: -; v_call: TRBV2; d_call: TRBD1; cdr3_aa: CASSGDRGRDTQYF; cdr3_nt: TGTGCCAGCAGCGGAGACAGGGGAAGAGATACGCAGTATTTT
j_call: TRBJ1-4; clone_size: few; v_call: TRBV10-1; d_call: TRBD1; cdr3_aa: CAGPQGAEKLFF; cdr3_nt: TGCGCCGGCCCCCAGGGGGCAGAAAAACTGTTTTTT
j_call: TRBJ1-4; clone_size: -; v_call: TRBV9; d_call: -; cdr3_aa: CASSVGRSGEKLFF; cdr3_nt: TGTGCCAGCAGCGTAGGCAGATCTGGTGAAAAACTGTTTTTT
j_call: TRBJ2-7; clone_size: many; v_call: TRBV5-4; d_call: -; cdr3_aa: CASRGHKDYEQYF; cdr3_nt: TGTGCCAGCAGGGGGCACAAGGATTACGAGCAGTACTTC
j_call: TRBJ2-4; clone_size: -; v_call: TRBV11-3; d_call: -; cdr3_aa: CASSLVFAEVGWNIQYF; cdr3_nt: TGTGCCAGCAGCTTAGTTTTTGCGGAGGTGGGTTGGAACATTCAGTACTTC
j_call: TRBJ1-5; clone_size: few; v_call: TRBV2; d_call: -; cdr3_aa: CASRAGDQPQHF; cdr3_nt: TGTGCCAGCAGAGCGGGGGATCAGCCCCAGCATTTT
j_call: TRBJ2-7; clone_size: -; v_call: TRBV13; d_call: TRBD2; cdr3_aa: CASSRGTSGTYEQYF; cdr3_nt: TGTGCCAGCAGCCGGGGGACTAGCGGGACCTACGAGCAGTACTTC
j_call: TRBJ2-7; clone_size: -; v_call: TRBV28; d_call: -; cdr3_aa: CASSLDSRSSYEQYF; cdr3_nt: TGTGCCAGCAGCCTTGACTCGAGGAGCTCCTACGAGCAGTACTTC
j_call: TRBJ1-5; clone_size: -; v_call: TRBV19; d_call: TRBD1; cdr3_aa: CASSTTDRARDSNQPQHF; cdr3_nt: TGTGCCAGTAGTACGACGGACAGGGCGAGGGATAGCAATCAGCCCCAGCATTTT
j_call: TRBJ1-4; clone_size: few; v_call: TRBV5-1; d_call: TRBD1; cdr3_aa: CASSLVGTDEKLFF; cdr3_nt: TGCGCCAGCAGCTTGGTGGGGACAGATGAAAAACTGTTTTTT
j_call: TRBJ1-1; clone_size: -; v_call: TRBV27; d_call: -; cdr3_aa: CASSPTPWDTEAFF; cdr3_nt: TGTGCCAGCAGTCCGACACCCTGGGACACTGAAGCTTTCTTT
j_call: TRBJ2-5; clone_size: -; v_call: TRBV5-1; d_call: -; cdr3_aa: CASSLERTEQETQYF; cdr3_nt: TGCGCCAGCAGCTTGGAAAGGACAGAGCAAGAGACCCAGTACTTC
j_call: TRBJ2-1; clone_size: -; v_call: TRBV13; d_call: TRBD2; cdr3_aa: CASSPPRTSGREYNEQFF; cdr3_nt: TGTGCCAGCAGCCCACCCCGGACTAGCGGGAGGGAATACAATGAGCAGTTCTTC
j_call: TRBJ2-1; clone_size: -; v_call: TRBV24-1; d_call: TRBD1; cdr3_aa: CATSDPGTGDSYNEQFF; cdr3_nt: TGTGCCACCAGTGATCCAGGGACAGGGGATTCCTACAATGAGCAGTTCTTC
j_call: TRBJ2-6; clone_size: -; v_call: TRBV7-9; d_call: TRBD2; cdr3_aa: CASSLFGGLAGHVLTF; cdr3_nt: TGTGCCAGCAGCTTATTTGGCGGACTAGCGGGTCATGTCCTGACTTTC
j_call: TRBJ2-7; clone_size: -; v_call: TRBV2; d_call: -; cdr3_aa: CASTRGYEQYF; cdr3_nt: TGTGCCAGCACGCGGGGCTACGAGCAGTACTTC
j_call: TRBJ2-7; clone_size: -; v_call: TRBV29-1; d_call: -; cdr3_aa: CSVEDEGRYEQYF; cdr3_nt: TGCAGCGTTGAAGATGAGGGGAGGTACGAGCAGTACTTC
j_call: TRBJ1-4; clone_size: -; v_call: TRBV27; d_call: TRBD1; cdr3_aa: CASSSYPGQTNEKLFF; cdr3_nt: TGTGCCAGCAGTTCATATCCGGGACAGACTAATGAAAAACTGTTTTTT
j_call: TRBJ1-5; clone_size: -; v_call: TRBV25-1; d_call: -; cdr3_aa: CASSGQDYQPQHF; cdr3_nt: TGTGCCAGCAGTGGACAGGACTATCAGCCCCAGCATTTT